A selection of T cell receptor beta chains follows, all from one sample in a study of cytomegalovirus exposure and HLA in healthy donors. Some clones are missing from TCRdb's copy, which holds only in-frame ones; the method was immunoSEQ multiplex PCR. The profile shows 90,000 or so clones, roughly 78% of them singletons. Sequencing was carried out using PBMCs. These receptors came from a male donor in good health and CMV-seropositive. Both conserved end residues are part of each CDR3. The D gene is left open where the match is weak. Only part of the rows carry a size: once, few, many, or a class if the clone is expanded.

j_call,v_call,cdr3_length,d_call,clone_size,cdr3_nt,cdr3_aa
TRBJ1-6,TRBV15,14,-,-,TGTGCCACCAGCCAAGTAGTAAATGATTCACCCCTCCACTTT,CATSQVVNDSPLHF
TRBJ2-5,TRBV5-4,14,-,once,TGTGCCAGCAGCTTCTCCGGGGTACTAGAGACCCAGTACTTC,CASSFSGVLETQYF
TRBJ1-1,TRBV7-9,15,-,-,TGTGCCAGCAGCCAGTCTGAGGTTGGAGACACTGAAGCTTTCTTT,CASSQSEVGDTEAFF
TRBJ2-1,TRBV10-1,13,-,many,TGCGCCAGCAGTGACGTAGGGGGCAATGAGCAGTTCTTC,CASSDVGGNEQFF
TRBJ2-7,TRBV29-1,13,-,-,TGCAGCGTTGAAGCCCCAGATCGCTACGAGCAGTACTTC,CSVEAPDRYEQYF
TRBJ1-1,TRBV27,13,-,once,TGTGCCAGCAGGTTCGGGGTTAGGTCTGAAGCTTTCTTT,CASRFGVRSEAFF
TRBJ1-4,TRBV30,15,-,-,TGTGCCTGGAGTGTACGACGCGGAGGGAATGAAAAACTGTTTTTT,CAWSVRRGGNEKLFF
TRBJ2-2,TRBV27,18,TRBD1,-,TGTGCCAGCAGGGAAAGGGGACAGGGTGGAACTTTGACCGGGGAGCTGTTTTTT,CASRERGQGGTLTGELFF
TRBJ2-3,TRBV27,14,-,-,TGTGCCAGCAGTTTGACTGAACCCACAGATACGCAGTATTTT,CASSLTEPTDTQYF
TRBJ2-2,TRBV7-6,13,-,few,TGTGCCAGCAGCTTTGGCAACACCGGGGAGCTGTTTTTT,CASSFGNTGELFF
TRBJ2-3,TRBV27,15,TRBD1,-,TGTGCCAGCAGCCCCAACAGGGGTTTGGCAGATACGCAGTATTTT,CASSPNRGLADTQYF
TRBJ2-3,TRBV28,15,TRBD2,-,TGTGCCAGCAGTCCCGGACTAGGAATTACGGATACGCAGTATTTT,CASSPGLGITDTQYF
TRBJ2-7,TRBV28,11,-,-,TGTGCCAGCAGTTTATCACAGAAAATCTACTTC,CASSLSQKIYF
TRBJ2-1,TRBV6-4,18,TRBD2,-,TGTGCCAGCAGTGACAAGGGACTAGCGGGAGTGAACTACAATGAGCAGTTCTTC,CASSDKGLAGVNYNEQFF
TRBJ2-5,TRBV18,13,-,few,TGTGCCAGCTCACTCCCAGGGTATGAGACCCAGTACTTC,CASSLPGYETQYF
TRBJ2-1,TRBV6-4,14,-,-,TGTGCCAGCAGTGACTCCTGGGGAGGTAATGAGCAGTTCTTC,CASSDSWGGNEQFF
TRBJ2-1,TRBV6-4,14,TRBD2,-,TGTGCCAGCAGTGACAGAGCGGGAGGGCCAAAGCAGTTCTTC,CASSDRAGGPKQFF
TRBJ2-1,TRBV30,15,TRBD2,-,TGTGCCTGTCCCCGGCTAGCGGGGGGGCCTAATGAGCAGTTCTTC,CACPRLAGGPNEQFF
TRBJ1-4,TRBV19,14,-,-,TGTGCCAGTAGTATTCCAGGGGCGAGTGAAAAACTGTTTTTT,CASSIPGASEKLFF
TRBJ2-5,TRBV7-9,18,TRBD2,-,TGTGCCAGCAGCTCTCCCAAAGCGGGAGGAGGGCGAGGGGAGACCCAGTACTTC,CASSSPKAGGGRGETQYF
TRBJ1-1,TRBV30,14,-,-,TGTGCCTGGCAACGGGCGGGGGGTAACACTGAAGCTTTCTTT,CAWQRAGGNTEAFF
TRBJ1-1,TRBV10-3,15,-,-,TGTGCCATCAGTGAGTCGTCGGGCAGGGTTTCTGAAGCTTTCTTT,CAISESSGRVSEAFF
TRBJ2-2,TRBV7-2,14,TRBD2,-,TGTGCCAGCAGGCGGGGGGGGAACACCGGGGAGCTGTTTTTT,CASRRGGNTGELFF
TRBJ2-7,TRBV5-4,15,TRBD2,-,TGTGCCAGCAGCTGGGGGGGGCTAGCGGGAGTCGAGCAGTACTTC,CASSWGGLAGVEQYF
TRBJ2-3,TRBV9,16,TRBD2,-,TGTGCCAGCAGCGTACGACTAGCGGGGGCCACAGATACGCAGTATTTT,CASSVRLAGATDTQYF
TRBJ2-2,TRBV2,17,TRBD2,-,TGTGCCAGCAGTGAGGGTCTGGGACTAGCGGGCACCGGGGAGCTGTTTTTT,CASSEGLGLAGTGELFF